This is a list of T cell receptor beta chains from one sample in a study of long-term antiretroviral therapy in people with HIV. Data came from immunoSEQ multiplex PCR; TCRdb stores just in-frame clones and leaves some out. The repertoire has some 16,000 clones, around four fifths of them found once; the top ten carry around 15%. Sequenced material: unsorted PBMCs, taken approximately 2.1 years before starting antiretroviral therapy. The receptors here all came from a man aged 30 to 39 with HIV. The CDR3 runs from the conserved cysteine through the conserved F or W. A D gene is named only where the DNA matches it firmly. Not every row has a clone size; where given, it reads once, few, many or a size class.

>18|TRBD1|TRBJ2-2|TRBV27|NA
CASSLSTGTGVCTGELFF
TGTGCCAGCAGTTTATCCACGGGGACAGGGGTTTGCACCGGGGAGCTGTTTTTT
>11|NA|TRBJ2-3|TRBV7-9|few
CASSLADTQYF
TGTGCCAGCAGCTTAGCAGATACGCAGTATTTT
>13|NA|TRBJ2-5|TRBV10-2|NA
CASRVGSGETQYF
TGCGCCAGCCGGGTCGGGTCGGGGGAGACCCAGTACTTC
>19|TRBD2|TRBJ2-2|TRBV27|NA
CASPLGGLAGDSGTGELFF
TGTGCCAGCCCTTTGGGGGGTCTAGCGGGAGACAGCGGCACCGGGGAGCTGTTTTTT
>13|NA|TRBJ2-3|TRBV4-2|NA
CASSQTSTDTQYF
TGTGCCAGCAGCCAGACAAGCACAGATACGCAGTATTTT
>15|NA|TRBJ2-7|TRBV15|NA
CATSRDRGSSYEQYF
TGTGCCACCAGCAGAGATCGGGGGAGCTCCTACGAGCAGTACTTC
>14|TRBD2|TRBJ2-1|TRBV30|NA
CAWFLAGVEGEQFF
TGTGCCTGGTTTTTAGCGGGAGTTGAGGGTGAGCAGTTCTTC
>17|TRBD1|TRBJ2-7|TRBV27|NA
CASSGASPGQGAYEQYF
TGTGCCAGCAGTGGGGCCTCTCCTGGACAGGGGGCCTACGAGCAGTACTTC
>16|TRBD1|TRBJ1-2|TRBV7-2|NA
CASSGPQGKFIDGYTF
TGTGCCAGCAGCGGCCCACAGGGGAAGTTTATCGATGGCTACACCTTC
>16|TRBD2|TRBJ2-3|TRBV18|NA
CASSTVAGGTTDTQYF
TGTGCCAGCTCAACTGTAGCGGGAGGTACCACAGATACGCAGTATTTT
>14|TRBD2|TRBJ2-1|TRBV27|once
CASSGTSAYNEQFF
TGTGCCAGCAGTGGGACTAGCGCCTACAATGAGCAGTTCTTC
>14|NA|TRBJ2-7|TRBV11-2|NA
CASSGSRGSYEQYF
TGTGCCAGCAGTGGGAGCAGGGGATCCTACGAGCAGTACTTC
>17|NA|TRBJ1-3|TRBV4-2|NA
CASALPQGGVSGNTIYF
TGTGCCAGCGCACTACCTCAGGGCGGGGTCTCTGGAAACACCATATATTTT
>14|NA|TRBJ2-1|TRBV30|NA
CAWSAGIGYNEQFF
TGTGCCTGGTCCGCGGGAATTGGGTACAATGAGCAGTTCTTC
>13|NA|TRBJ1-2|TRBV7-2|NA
CASSLEGEGGYTF
TGTGCCAGCAGCTTAGAGGGTGAGGGGGGCTACACCTTC
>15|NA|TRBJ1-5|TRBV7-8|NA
CASSSRQGSNQPQHF
TGTGCCAGCAGTTCGCGTCAGGGAAGCAATCAGCCCCAGCATTTT
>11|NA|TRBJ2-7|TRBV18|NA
CASSPDREQYF
TGTGCCAGCTCACCCGACAGGGAGCAGTACTTC
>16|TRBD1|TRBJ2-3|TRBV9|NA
CASSGRQGAVRDTQYF
TGTGCCAGCAGCGGGCGGCAGGGGGCCGTTAGGGATACGCAGTATTTT
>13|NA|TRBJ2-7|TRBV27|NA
CASSRTGRYEQYF
TGTGCCAGCAGCAGAACAGGGCGTTACGAGCAGTACTTC
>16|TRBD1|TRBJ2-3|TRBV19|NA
CASSILGTGSTDTQYF
TGTGCCAGTAGTATCCTTGGGACAGGGAGCACAGATACGCAGTATTTT
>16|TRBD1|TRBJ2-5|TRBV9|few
CASSVRGKGAQETQYF
TGTGCCAGCAGCGTACGGGGAAAGGGGGCCCAAGAGACCCAGTACTTC
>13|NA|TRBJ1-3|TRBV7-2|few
CASSSGVINTIYF
TGTGCCAGCAGCTCCGGGGTGATAAACACCATATATTTT
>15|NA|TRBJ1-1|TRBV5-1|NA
CASSLSGPRTSEAFF
TGCGCCAGCAGCTTATCAGGGCCGCGAACCAGTGAAGCTTTCTTT
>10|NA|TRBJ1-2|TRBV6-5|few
CASSYLGYTF
TGTGCCAGCAGTTACCTCGGCTACACCTTC
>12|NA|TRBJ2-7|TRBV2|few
CASNVRGAEQYF
TGTGCCAGCAACGTCAGGGGAGCCGAGCAGTACTTC